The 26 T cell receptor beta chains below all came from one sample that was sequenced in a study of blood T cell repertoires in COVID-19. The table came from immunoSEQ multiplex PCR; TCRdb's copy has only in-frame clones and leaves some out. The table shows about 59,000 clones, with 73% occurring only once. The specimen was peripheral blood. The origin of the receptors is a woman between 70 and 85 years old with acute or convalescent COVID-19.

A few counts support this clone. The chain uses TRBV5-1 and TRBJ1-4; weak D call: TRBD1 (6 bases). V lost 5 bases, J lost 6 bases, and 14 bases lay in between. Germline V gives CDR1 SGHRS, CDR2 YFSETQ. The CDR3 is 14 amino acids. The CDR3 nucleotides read TGCGCCAGCAGATTAGGGGGAGGGGATGAAAAACTGTTTTTT. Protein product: CASRLGGGDEKLFF.

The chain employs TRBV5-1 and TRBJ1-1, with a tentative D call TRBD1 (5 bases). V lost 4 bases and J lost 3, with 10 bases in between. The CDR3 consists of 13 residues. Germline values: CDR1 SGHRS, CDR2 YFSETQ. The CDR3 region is CASSQGLDTEAFF. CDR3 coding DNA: TGCGCCAGCAGCCAGGGTTTGGACACTGAAGCTTTCTTT.

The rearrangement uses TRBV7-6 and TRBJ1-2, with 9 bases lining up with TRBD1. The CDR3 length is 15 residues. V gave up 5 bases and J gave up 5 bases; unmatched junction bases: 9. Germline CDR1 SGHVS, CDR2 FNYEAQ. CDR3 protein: CASSPDRGSGYGYTF. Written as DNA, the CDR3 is TGTGCCAGCAGCCCGGACAGGGGTAGCGGTTATGGCTACACCTTC. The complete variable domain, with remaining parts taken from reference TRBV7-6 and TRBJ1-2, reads GAGVSQSPRYKVTKRGQDVALRCDPISGHVSLYWYRQALGQGPEFLTYFNYEAQQDKSGLPNDRFSAERPEGSISTLTIQRTEQRDSAMYRCASSPDRGSGYGYTFGSGTRLTVV.

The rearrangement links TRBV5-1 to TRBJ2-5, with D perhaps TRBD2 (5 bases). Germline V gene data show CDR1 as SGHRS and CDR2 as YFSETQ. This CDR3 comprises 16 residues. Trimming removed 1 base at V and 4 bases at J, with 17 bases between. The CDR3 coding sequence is TGCGCCAGCAGCTTGATGCCCCTGGCCCGGGGAGAGACCCAGTACTTC. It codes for CASSLMPLARGETQYF. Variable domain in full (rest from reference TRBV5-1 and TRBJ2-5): KAGVTQTPRYLIKTRGQQVTLSCSPISGHRSVSWYQQTPGQGLQFLFEYFSETQRNKGNFPGRFSGRQFSNSRSEMNVSTLELGDSALYLCASSLMPLARGETQYFGPGTRLLVL.

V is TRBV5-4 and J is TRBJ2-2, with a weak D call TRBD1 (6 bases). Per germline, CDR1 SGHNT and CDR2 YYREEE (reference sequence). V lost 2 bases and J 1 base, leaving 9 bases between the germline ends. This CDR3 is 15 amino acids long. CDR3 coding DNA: TGTGCCAGCAGCTTCCAGGACAGGAACACCGGGGAGCTGTTTTTT. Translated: CASSFQDRNTGELFF.

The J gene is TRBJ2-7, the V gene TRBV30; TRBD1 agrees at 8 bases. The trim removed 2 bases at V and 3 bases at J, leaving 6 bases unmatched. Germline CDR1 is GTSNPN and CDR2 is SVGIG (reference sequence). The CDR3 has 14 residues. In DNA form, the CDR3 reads TGTGCCTGGAGTATGACAGGGGCGTACTACGAGCAGTACTTC. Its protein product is CAWSMTGAYYEQYF.

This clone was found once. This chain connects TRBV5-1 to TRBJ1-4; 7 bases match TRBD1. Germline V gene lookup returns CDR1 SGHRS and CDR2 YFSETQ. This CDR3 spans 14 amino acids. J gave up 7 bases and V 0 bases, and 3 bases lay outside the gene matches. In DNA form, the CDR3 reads TGCGCCAGCAGCTTGGGCCAGGGGGGTGAAAAACTGTTTTTT. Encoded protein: CASSLGQGGEKLFF. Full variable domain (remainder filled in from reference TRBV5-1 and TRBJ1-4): KAGVTQTPRYLIKTRGQQVTLSCSPISGHRSVSWYQQTPGQGLQFLFEYFSETQRNKGNFPGRFSGRQFSNSRSEMNVSTLELGDSALYLCASSLGQGGEKLFFGSGTQLSVL.

DNA of the CDR3: TGTGCCAGCAGCTTACAACAGGGAGCTGAAGCTTTCTTT. Translating gives CASSLQQGAEAFF. V and J are TRBV7-9 and TRBJ1-1; D might be TRBD1 (6 bases). The CDR3 totals 13 residues. Germline V lookup: CDR1 SEHNR, CDR2 FQNEAQ (reference sequence). V was trimmed by 2 bases and J by 6 bases, leaving 10 bases between them.

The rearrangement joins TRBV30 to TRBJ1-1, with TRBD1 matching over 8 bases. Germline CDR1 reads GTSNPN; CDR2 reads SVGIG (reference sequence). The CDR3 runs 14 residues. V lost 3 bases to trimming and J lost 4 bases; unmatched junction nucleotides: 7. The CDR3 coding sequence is TGTGCCTGGAGCGGGGACAGGTTGTCCACTGAAGCTTTCTTT. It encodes CAWSGDRLSTEAFF.

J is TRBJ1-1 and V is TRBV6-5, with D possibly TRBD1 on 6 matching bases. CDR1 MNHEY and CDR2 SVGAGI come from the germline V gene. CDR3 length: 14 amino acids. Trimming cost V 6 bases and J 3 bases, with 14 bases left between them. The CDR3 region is CASSSQGRYTEAFF. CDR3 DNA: TGTGCCAGCAGCTCACAGGGTCGGTACACTGAAGCTTTCTTT.

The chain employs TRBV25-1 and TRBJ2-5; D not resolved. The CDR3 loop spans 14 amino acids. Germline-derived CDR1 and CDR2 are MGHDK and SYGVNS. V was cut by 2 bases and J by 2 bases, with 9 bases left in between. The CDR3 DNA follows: TGTGCCAGCAGTGAAACAGCCCGTCAAGAGACCCAGTACTTC. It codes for CASSETARQETQYF. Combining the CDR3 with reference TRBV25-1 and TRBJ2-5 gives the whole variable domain EADIYQTPRYLVIGTGKKITLECSQTMGHDKMYWYQQDPGMELHLIHYSYGVNSTEKGDLSSESTVSRIRTEHFPLTLESARPSHTSQYLCASSETARQETQYFGPGTRLLVL.

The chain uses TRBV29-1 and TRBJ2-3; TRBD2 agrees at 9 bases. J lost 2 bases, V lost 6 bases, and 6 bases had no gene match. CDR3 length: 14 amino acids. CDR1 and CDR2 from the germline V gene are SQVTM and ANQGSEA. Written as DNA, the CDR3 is TGCAGCGTCCCTGCGGGGGGGCCCACAGATACGCAGTATTTT. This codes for CSVPAGGPTDTQYF.

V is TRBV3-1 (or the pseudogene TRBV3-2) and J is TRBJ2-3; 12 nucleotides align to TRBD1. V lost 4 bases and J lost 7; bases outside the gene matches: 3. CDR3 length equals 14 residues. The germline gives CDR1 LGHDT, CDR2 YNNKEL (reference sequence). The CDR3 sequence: CASSPGQGANTQYF. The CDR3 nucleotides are TGTGCCAGCAGCCCGGGACAGGGGGCGAATACGCAGTATTTT.

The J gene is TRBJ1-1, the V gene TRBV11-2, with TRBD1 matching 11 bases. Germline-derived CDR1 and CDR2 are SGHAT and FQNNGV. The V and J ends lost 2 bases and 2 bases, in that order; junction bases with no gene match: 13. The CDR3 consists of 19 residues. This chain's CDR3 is CASSLTRTGGHGVNTEAFF. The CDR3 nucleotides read TGTGCCAGCAGCTTAACCCGGACAGGGGGCCACGGTGTAAACACTGAAGCTTTCTTT.

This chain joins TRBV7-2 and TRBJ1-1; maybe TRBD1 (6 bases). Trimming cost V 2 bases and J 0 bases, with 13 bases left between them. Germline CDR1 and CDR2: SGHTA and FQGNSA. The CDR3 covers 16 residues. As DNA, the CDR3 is TGTGCCAGCAGCTTACGGCTCAGGGGTATGAACACTGAAGCTTTCTTT. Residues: CASSLRLRGMNTEAFF.

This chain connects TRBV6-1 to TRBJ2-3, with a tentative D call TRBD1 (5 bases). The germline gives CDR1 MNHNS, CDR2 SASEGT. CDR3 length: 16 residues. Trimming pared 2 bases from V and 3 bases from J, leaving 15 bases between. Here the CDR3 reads CASSERWGFGTDTQYF. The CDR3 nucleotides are TGTGCCAGCAGTGAACGGTGGGGCTTCGGTACAGATACGCAGTATTTT.

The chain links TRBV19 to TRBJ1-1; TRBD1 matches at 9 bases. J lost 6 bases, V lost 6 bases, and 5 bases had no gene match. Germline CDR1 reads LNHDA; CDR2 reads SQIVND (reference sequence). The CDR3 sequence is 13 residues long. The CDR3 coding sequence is TGTGCCAGTAGGATCAGGACAGGGGCTGAAGCTTTCTTT. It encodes CASRIRTGAEAFF.

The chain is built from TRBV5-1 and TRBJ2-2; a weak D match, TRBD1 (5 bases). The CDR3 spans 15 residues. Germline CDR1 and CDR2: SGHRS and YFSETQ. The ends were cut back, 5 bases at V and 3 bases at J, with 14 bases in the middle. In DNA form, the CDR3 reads TGCGCCAGCAGTATTGATGGCAGGGACACCGGGGAGCTGTTTTTT. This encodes CASSIDGRDTGELFF.

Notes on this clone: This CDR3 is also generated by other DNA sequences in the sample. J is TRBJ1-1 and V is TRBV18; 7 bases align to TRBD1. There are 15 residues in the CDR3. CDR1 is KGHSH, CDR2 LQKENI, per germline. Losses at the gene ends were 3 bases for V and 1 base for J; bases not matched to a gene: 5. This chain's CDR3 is CASSPGTEPNTEAFF. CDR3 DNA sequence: TGTGCCAGCTCACCGGGGACAGAACCGAACACTGAAGCTTTCTTT.

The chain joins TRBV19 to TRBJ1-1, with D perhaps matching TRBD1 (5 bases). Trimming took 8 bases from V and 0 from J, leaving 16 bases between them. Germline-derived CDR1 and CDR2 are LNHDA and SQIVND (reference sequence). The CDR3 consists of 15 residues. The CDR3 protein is CASRRVPSMNTEAFF. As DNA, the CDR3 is TGTGCCAGTCGCAGGGTCCCATCTATGAACACTGAAGCTTTCTTT.

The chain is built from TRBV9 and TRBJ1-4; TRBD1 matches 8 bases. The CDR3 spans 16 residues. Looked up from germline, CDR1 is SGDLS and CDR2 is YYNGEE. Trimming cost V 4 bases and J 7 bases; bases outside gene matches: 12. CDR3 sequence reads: CASSQGSGQVFEKLFF. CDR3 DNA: TGTGCCAGCAGCCAGGGGTCGGGACAGGTCTTTGAAAAACTGTTTTTT.

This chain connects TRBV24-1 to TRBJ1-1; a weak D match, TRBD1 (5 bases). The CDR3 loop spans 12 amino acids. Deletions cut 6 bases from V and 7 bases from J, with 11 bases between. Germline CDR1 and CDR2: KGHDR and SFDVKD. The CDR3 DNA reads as TGTGCCACCAGTCAGGGCCACATTGAAGCTTTCTTT. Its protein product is CATSQGHIEAFF.

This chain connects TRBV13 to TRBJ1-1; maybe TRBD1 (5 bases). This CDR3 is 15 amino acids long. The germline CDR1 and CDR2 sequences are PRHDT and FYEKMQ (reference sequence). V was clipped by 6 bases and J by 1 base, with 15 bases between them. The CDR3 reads CASSTPMGGNTEAFF. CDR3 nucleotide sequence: TGTGCCAGCAGTACCCCGATGGGGGGGAACACTGAAGCTTTCTTT.

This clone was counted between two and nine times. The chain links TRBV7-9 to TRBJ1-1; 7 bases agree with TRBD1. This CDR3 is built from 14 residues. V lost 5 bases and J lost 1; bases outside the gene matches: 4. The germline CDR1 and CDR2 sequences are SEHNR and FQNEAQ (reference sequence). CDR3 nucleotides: TGTGCCAGCAGCCCACGGACAGGGAACACTGAAGCTTTCTTT. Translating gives CASSPRTGNTEAFF.

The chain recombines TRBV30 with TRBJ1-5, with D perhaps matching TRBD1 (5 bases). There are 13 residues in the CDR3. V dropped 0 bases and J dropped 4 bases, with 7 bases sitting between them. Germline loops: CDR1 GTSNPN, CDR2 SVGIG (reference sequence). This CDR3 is CAWSVDRNQPQHF. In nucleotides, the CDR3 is TGTGCCTGGAGTGTAGACAGAAATCAGCCCCAGCATTTT.

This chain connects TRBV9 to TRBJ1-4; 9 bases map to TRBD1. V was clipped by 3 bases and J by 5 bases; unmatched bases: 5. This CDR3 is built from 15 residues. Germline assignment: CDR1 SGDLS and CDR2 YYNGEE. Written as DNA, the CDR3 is TGTGCCAGCAGCGAGTCGGACAGGGGAAATGAAAAACTGTTTTTT. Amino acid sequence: CASSESDRGNEKLFF.